Presented here are 27 T cell receptor beta chains from one specimen sequenced in a study of CD8+ T cells in alopecia areata. Reverse transcribed after extraction, RNA yielded cDNA as the sequencing template. Method: immunoSEQ multiplex PCR; TCRdb's copy keeps in-frame clones and lacks some. The repertoire consists of about 250,000 clones, with under 70% occurring once and the leading ten covering 1% to 1.5%. The material was CD4+ T cells sorted from blood, obtained at week 0. These receptors were obtained from a human donor with alopecia areata.

This chain uses TRBV5-1 with TRBJ2-5, with a possible D match to TRBD2 (6 bases). The CDR3 is 15 amino acids. Germline V gives CDR1 SGHRS, CDR2 YFSETQ. V lost 0 bases, J lost 4 bases, and 13 bases lay in between. In DNA form, the CDR3 reads TGCGCCAGCAGCTTGGTCGGAGGGGCAAGAGAGACCCAGTACTTC. Translating gives CASSLVGGARETQYF.

The chain uses TRBV5-1 and TRBJ1-5; D is perhaps TRBD1 (5 bases). CDR1 is SGHRS and CDR2 is YFSETQ in the germline V gene. The germline V and J ends were trimmed by 0 bases and 7 bases, with 11 bases remaining between them. CDR3 size: 14 residues. The CDR3: CASSLEGLEQPQHF. The CDR3 bases are TGCGCCAGCAGCTTGGAGGGGTTGGAACAGCCCCAGCATTTT. The complete variable domain, with remaining parts taken from reference TRBV5-1 and TRBJ1-5, reads KAGVTQTPRYLIKTRGQQVTLSCSPISGHRSVSWYQQTPGQGLQFLFEYFSETQRNKGNFPGRFSGRQFSNSRSEMNVSTLELGDSALYLCASSLEGLEQPQHFGDGTRLSIL.

V usage is TRBV5-1 and J usage is TRBJ2-2; D gene uncertain. CDR3 size: 12 residues. V dropped 4 bases and J dropped 2 bases, with 3 bases sitting between them. In germline, CDR1 is SGHRS, CDR2 YFSETQ. This CDR3 is CASSQNTGELFF. DNA of the CDR3: TGCGCCAGCAGCCAAAACACCGGGGAGCTGTTTTTT.

The chain links TRBV7-2 to TRBJ2-1; D is possibly TRBD2 (6 bases). CDR1 is SGHTA, CDR2 FQGNSA, per germline. The V end lost 5 bases, the J end lost 9 bases, and 14 bases lay between the germline ends. This CDR3 has 13 residues. CDR3 sequence: CASSKGLGGEQFF. DNA for the CDR3: TGTGCCAGCAGCAAGGGACTGGGCGGTGAGCAGTTCTTC.

The genes are TRBV11-2 and TRBJ1-2; D gene ambiguous. The V gene lost 5 bases and the J gene lost 0 bases, with 16 bases spanning the gap. The germline CDR1 and CDR2 sequences are SGHAT and FQNNGV. This CDR3 spans 16 amino acids. CDR3 in amino acids: CASSPVRAGTNYGYTF. The DNA for the CDR3 is TGTGCCAGCAGCCCAGTCCGGGCGGGAACTAACTATGGCTACACCTTC.

V and J are TRBV7-2 and TRBJ2-7, with 12 bases lining up with TRBD2. Germline V lookup: CDR1 SGHTA, CDR2 FQGNSA. Trimming at V came to 3 bases and at J to 4 bases, leaving 10 bases not matched to a gene. The CDR3 contains 17 residues. The CDR3 nucleotides are TGTGCCAGCAGCTTGTCCAGGACCGGGACTAGCGGGTACGAGCAGTACTTC. Translation: CASSLSRTGTSGYEQYF.

The gene calls are TRBV23-1 and TRBJ1-1, with unresolved D. TRBV23-1 is an open reading frame whose function is uncertain. CDR3 length equals 10 residues. V lost 3 bases and J lost 11, with 7 bases in between. CDR3 loop: CASSQIGAFF. CDR3 in DNA: TGCGCCAGCAGTCAGATTGGTGCTTTCTTT.

The chain has TRBV2 and TRBJ1-5, with no clear D. Trimming left V 6 bases short and J 2 bases short, with 17 bases between. Germline V lookup: CDR1 SNHLY, CDR2 FYNNEI. This CDR3 contains 16 residues. In DNA form, the CDR3 reads TGTGCCAGCAGCCTGGGCGGCCTCAGAGGCAATCAGCCCCAGCATTTT. Encoded protein: CASSLGGLRGNQPQHF.

The V and J genes are TRBV29-1 and TRBJ1-1; the D is unclear. The V and J ends lost 4 bases and 4 bases respectively, with 16 bases between them. This CDR3 comprises 14 residues. Germline lookup yields CDR1 SQVTM and CDR2 ANQGSEA. The CDR3 sequence: CSVGEVGLGTEAFF. In DNA, the CDR3 is TGCAGCGTTGGAGAGGTAGGGTTGGGCACTGAAGCTTTCTTT.

The chain combines TRBV5-1 with TRBJ2-5, with 12 bases identical to TRBD2. The CDR3 runs 15 residues. Germline lookup yields CDR1 SGHRS and CDR2 YFSETQ. The ends lost 4 bases at V and 5 bases at J; junction bases unmatched: 6. CDR3 DNA: TGCGCCAGCAGCCTCTGGACTAGCGGGGAGGAGACCCAGTACTTC. Residues: CASSLWTSGEETQYF.

This chain uses TRBV6-6 with TRBJ2-7; perhaps TRBD1 as D (6 bases). Germline CDR1 and CDR2: MNHNY and SVGAGI (reference sequence). The CDR3 runs 14 residues. With 4 bases removed from V and 0 bases from J, the gap between germline ends came to 10 bases. As DNA, the CDR3 is TGTGCCAGCAGTTCAACAGGGTTCTCCTACGAGCAGTACTTC. It yields the protein CASSSTGFSYEQYF.

The chain couples TRBV9 to TRBJ1-5; D unresolved. The CDR3 has 13 amino acids. Germline V CDR1 and CDR2: SGDLS, YYNGEE. V was trimmed by 0 bases and J by 7 bases, leaving 8 bases between them. The CDR3, as DNA: TGTGCCAGCAGCGTAGGGTTGCAGCAGCCCCAGCATTTT. Amino acid sequence: CASSVGLQQPQHF.

The CDR3 is CASSLRAQSLENIQYF. In DNA, the CDR3 is TGTGCCAGCAGCTTGAGAGCCCAGTCCTTAGAGAACATTCAGTACTTC. The chain has TRBV5-6 and TRBJ2-4; D remains unclear. This CDR3 is 16 amino acids long. V lost 1 base and J 7 bases, leaving 18 bases between the germline ends. Looked up from germline, CDR1 is SGHDT and CDR2 is YYEEEE.

There are a few counts of this clone. V and J are TRBV27 and TRBJ1-1; D is uncertain. Trimming left V 6 bases short and J 0 bases short, with 8 bases between. The CDR3 totals 13 residues. In germline, CDR1 is MNHEY, CDR2 SMNVEV (reference sequence). CDR3 residues: CASRPTVNTEAFF. DNA of the CDR3: TGTGCCAGCAGGCCTACAGTGAACACTGAAGCTTTCTTT.

This rearrangement joins TRBV5-1 to TRBJ2-7; possible D gene TRBD2, 6 bases. CDR1 and CDR2 from the germline V gene are SGHRS and YFSETQ. V lost 4 bases to trimming and J lost 6 bases, with 17 bases between them. The CDR3 loop spans 14 amino acids. CDR3 nucleotides: TGCGCCAGCAGCGGAGGGGTCCTCCTCGGCGAGCAGTACTTC. Its translation: CASSGGVLLGEQYF.

The chain links TRBV7-2 to TRBJ2-7, with no clear D. The germline V gene has CDR1 SGHTA and CDR2 FQGNSA. Trimming left V 3 bases short and J 0 bases short, with 12 bases between. The CDR3 contains 15 residues. The CDR3 DNA follows: TGTGCCAGCAGCTTGTACGCCGGCAGCTCCTACGAGCAGTACTTC. It translates to CASSLYAGSSYEQYF.

The rearrangement links TRBV4-3 to TRBJ2-7; D call uncertain. There are 15 residues in the CDR3. CDR1 LGHNA and CDR2 YSLEER come from the germline V gene. V was trimmed by 0 bases and J by 2 bases, leaving 11 bases between them. The CDR3 spells CASSQDWSDAYEQYF. CDR3 DNA: TGCGCCAGCAGCCAAGATTGGAGTGACGCCTACGAGCAGTACTTC.

For this clone: The sample has other DNA sequences that encode this CDR3 too. The chain has TRBV20-1 and TRBJ2-2; D unresolved. V was trimmed by 6 bases and J by 4 bases, leaving 6 bases between them. Germline lookup yields CDR1 DFQATT and CDR2 SNEGSKA (reference sequence). The CDR3 sequence is 11 residues long. The CDR3: CSAGPTGELFF. CDR3 nucleotide sequence: TGCAGTGCCGGTCCCACCGGGGAGCTGTTTTTT.

The V call is TRBV19, the J call TRBJ2-3, with D unclear. Trimming removed 5 bases at V and 5 bases at J, with 11 bases between. Germline V gene lookup returns CDR1 LNHDA and CDR2 SQIVND (reference sequence). The CDR3 runs 13 residues. The CDR3: CASSFQWGDTQYF. The CDR3 DNA reads as TGTGCCAGTAGTTTTCAATGGGGAGATACGCAGTATTTT. The full variable domain, in which reference TRBV19 and TRBJ2-3 provide the parts outside the CDR3, is DGGITQSPKYLFRKEGQNVTLSCEQNLNHDAMYWYRQDPGQGLRLIYYSQIVNDFQKGDIAEGYSVSREKKESFPLTVTSAQKNPTAFYLCASSFQWGDTQYFGPGTRLTVL.

The rearrangement joins TRBV30 to TRBJ2-5; possible D gene TRBD2, 6 bases. This CDR3 comprises 14 residues. Germline V lookup: CDR1 GTSNPN, CDR2 SVGIG (reference sequence). Trimming removed 0 bases at V and 5 bases at J, with 13 bases between. The CDR3 region is CAWSVRRGWETQYF. The DNA of the CDR3 is TGTGCCTGGAGTGTAAGGCGGGGATGGGAGACCCAGTACTTC.

A few counts support this clone. The J gene is TRBJ1-5, the V gene TRBV15; TRBD1 might be the D (6 bases). From germline, CDR1 is LNHNV and CDR2 YYDKDF (reference sequence). Trimming cost V 8 bases and J 3 bases, with 20 bases left between them. The CDR3 has 16 amino acids. The CDR3 loop reads CATRDLQGLLNQPQHF. For the CDR3, the DNA is TGTGCCACCCGAGACCTACAGGGTCTACTCAATCAGCCCCAGCATTTT.

This rearrangement joins TRBV25-1 to TRBJ2-2; D call uncertain. Trimming cost V 7 bases and J 3 bases, with 9 bases left between them. CDR3 length: 13 residues. Germline loops: CDR1 MGHDK, CDR2 SYGVNS. CDR3 nucleotide sequence: TGTGCCAGCACGGAGCGTCACACCGGGGAGCTGTTTTTT. Its translation is CASTERHTGELFF.

This chain joins TRBV29-1 and TRBJ2-4, with 9 bases fitting TRBD1. The germline CDR1 and CDR2 sequences are SQVTM and ANQGSEA. The CDR3 loop spans 15 amino acids. The V gene end was trimmed by 5 bases and the J gene end by 9 bases; junction bases not matched to a gene: 14. The CDR3: CSVTGTGSSVAIQYF. CDR3 DNA sequence: TGCAGCGTTACCGGGACAGGGTCCTCTGTAGCCATTCAGTACTTC.

This clone was found a few times. The chain employs TRBV29-1 and TRBJ2-5, with TRBD1 identical over 10 bases. Germline V CDR1 and CDR2: SQVTM, ANQGSEA. With V trimmed by 6 bases and J by 4 bases, 8 bases remained unmatched. The CDR3 is made up of 14 amino acids. The CDR3 DNA reads TGCAGCGTAAGGGACAGGGGTAGGACAGAGACCCAGTACTTC. Residues: CSVRDRGRTETQYF.

The rearrangement uses TRBV5-1 and TRBJ2-3; TRBD1 agrees at 9 bases. Germline loops: CDR1 SGHRS, CDR2 YFSETQ. CDR3 length: 16 amino acids. Losses at the gene ends were 4 bases for V and 1 base for J; bases not matched to a gene: 7. CDR3 residues: CASSVSTGGGTDTQYF. The DNA of the CDR3 is TGCGCCAGCAGCGTCTCGACAGGGGGAGGCACAGATACGCAGTATTTT.

J is TRBJ1-4 and V is TRBV4-3; 9 bases align to TRBD1. This CDR3 is 14 amino acids long. V lost 1 base and J lost 9; bases outside the gene matches: 3. Germline lookup yields CDR1 LGHNA and CDR2 YSLEER. CDR3 DNA: TGCGCCAGCAGCCAAGGGGGACAGGGCCAAAAACTGTTTTTT. Residues: CASSQGGQGQKLFF.

The rearrangement links TRBV5-6 to TRBJ2-3, with D possibly being TRBD2 (5 bases). V was shortened by 9 bases and J by 0 bases, with 17 bases between the two germline ends. CDR3 length equals 15 residues. Germline V lookup: CDR1 SGHDT, CDR2 YYEEEE. The chain's CDR3 is CATSFGVSSTDTQYF. CDR3 nucleotide sequence: TGTGCCACCTCTTTCGGGGTCTCTAGCACAGATACGCAGTATTTT.